This T cell receptor beta chain comes out of a study of beta chain features in type 1 diabetes. Each sorted population was over 95% pure. Germline V lookup: CDR1 SQVTM, CDR2 ANQGSEA. V gave up 6 bases and J gave up 1 base; unmatched junction bases: 3. The CDR3 length is 13 residues. As every portion of the isolated RNA was reverse transcribed, the sequencing read expressed TCRB transcripts. The protocol was immunoSEQ multiplex PCR, while the TCRdb copy is restricted to in-frame clones and leaves out a portion. The repertoire has hundreds of thousands of clones, around 15% of them found once; the top ten carry more than 0.08%. Findings and limits, study-wide: Diminished insertions and augmented deletions at VDJ junctions characterized type 1 diabetes patients.

A few counts support this clone. Antigen: not known. Distinct nucleotide sequences in the sample also encode this CDR3. This receptor was identified in a man aged 18 to 29 in good health. Material: naive CD4+ T cells from blood. The V gene is TRBV29-1, the J gene TRBJ1-1; TRBD1 matches 9 bases. CDR3 nucleotide sequence: TGCAGCGTAAACAGGGGGCGGAACACTGAAGCTTTCTTT. Encoded protein: CSVNRGRNTEAFF. The whole variable domain, filled in from reference TRBV29-1 and TRBJ1-1, reads SAVISQKPSRDICQRGTSLTIQCQVDSQVTMMFWYRQQPGQSLTLIATANQGSEATYESGFVIDKFPISRPNLTFSTLTVSNMSPEDSSIYLCSVNRGRNTEAFFGQGTRLTVV.